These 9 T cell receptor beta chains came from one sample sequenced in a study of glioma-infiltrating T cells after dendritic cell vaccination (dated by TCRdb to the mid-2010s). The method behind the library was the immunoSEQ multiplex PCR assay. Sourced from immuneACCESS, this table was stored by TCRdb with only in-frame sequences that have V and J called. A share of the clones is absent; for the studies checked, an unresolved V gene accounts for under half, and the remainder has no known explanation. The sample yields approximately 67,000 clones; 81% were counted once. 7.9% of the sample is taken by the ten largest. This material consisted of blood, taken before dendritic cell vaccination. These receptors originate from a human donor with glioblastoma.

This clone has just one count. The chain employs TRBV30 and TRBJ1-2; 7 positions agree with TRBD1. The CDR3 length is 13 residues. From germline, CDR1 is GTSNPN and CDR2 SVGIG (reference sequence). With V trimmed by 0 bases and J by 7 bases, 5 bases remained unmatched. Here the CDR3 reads CAWSVGPGGGYTF. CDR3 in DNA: TGTGCCTGGAGTGTAGGGCCAGGGGGTGGCTACACCTTC.

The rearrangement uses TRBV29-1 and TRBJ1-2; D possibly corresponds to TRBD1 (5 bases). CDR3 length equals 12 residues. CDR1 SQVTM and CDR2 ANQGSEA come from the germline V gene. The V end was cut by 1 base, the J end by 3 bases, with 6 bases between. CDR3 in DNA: TGCAGCGTTGAAGCGACAGACTATGGCTACACCTTC. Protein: CSVEATDYGYTF.

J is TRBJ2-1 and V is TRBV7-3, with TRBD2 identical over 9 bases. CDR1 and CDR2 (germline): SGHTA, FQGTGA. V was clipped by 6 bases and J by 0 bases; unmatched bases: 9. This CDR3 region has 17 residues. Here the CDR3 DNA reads TGTGCCAGCAGTCCGGGCAGTAGCGGGAGCTCCTACAATGAGCAGTTCTTC. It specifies CASSPGSSGSSYNEQFF.

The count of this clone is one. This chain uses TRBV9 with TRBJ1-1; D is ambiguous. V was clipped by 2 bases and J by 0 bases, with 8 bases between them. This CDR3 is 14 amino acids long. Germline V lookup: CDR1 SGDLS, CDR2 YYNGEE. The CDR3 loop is CASSVGDLNTEAFF. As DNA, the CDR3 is TGTGCCAGCAGCGTCGGGGATTTGAACACTGAAGCTTTCTTT. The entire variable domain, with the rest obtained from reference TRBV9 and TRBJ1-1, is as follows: DSGVTQTPKHLITATGQRVTLRCSPRSGDLSVYWYQQSLDQGLQFLIQYYNGEERAKGNILERFSAQQFPDLHSELNLSSLELGDSALYFCASSVGDLNTEAFFGQGTRLTVV.

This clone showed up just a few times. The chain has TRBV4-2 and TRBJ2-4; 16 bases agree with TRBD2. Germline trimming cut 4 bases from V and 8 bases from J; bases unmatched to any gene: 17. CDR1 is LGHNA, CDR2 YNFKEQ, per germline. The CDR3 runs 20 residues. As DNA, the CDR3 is TGTGCCAGCAGCCCCGCAGGCGGGACTAGCGGGGGGGCTGGAGTGGACATTCAGTACTTC. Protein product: CASSPAGGTSGGAGVDIQYF.

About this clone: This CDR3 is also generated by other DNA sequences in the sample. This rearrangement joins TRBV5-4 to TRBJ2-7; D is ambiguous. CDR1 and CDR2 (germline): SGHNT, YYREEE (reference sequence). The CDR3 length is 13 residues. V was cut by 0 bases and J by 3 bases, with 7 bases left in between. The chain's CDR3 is CASSLDGSYEQYF. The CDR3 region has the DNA TGTGCCAGCAGCTTGGACGGTAGCTACGAGCAGTACTTC.

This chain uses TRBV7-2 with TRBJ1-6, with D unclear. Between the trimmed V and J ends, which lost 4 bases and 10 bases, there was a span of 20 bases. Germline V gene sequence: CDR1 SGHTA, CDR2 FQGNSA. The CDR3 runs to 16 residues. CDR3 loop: CASSSRIEGRLSPLHF. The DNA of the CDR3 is TGTGCCAGCAGCTCGAGGATAGAAGGGAGACTCTCACCCCTCCACTTT.

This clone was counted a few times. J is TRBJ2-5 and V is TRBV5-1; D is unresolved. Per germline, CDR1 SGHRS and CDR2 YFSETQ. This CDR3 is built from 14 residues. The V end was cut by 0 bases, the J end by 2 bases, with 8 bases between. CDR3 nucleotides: TGCGCCAGCAGCTTGGTTTCAGGACAAGAGACCCAGTACTTC. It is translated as CASSLVSGQETQYF.

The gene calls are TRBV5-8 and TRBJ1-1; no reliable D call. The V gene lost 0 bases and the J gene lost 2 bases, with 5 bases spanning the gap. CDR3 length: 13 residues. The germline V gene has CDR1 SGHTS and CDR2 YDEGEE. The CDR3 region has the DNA TGTGCCAGCAGCTTGGTAGTTAACACTGAAGCTTTCTTT. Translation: CASSLVVNTEAFF.